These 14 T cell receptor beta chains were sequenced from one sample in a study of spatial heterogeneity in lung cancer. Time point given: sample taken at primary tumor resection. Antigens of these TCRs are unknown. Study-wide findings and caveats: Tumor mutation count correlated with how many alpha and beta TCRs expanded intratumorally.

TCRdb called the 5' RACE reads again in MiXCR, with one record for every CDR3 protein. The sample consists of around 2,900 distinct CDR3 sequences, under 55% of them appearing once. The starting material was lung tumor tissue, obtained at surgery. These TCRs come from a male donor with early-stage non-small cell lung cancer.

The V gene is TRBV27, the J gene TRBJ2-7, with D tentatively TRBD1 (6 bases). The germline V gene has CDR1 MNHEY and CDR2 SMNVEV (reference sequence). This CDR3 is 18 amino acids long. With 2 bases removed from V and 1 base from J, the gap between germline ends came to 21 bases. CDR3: CASSLVGQPTKNSYEQYF. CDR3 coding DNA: TGTGCCAGCAGTTTAGTTGGACAGCCCACGAAAAATTCCTACGAGCAGTACTTC.

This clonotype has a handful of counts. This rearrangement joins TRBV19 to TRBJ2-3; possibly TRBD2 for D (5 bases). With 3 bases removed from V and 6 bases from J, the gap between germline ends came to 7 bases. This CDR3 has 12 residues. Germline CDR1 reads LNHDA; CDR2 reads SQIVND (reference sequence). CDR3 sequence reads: CASSIGEDTQYF. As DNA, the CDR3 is TGTGCCAGTAGTATCGGGGAGGATACGCAGTATTTT.

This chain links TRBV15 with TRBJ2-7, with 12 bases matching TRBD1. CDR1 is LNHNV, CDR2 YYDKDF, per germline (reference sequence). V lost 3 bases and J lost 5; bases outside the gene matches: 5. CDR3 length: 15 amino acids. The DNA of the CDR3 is TGTGCCACCAGCAGGCCGGGACAGGGGGCACACGAGCAGTACTTC. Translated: CATSRPGQGAHEQYF.

The CDR3 here is CASSPQGVNTGELFF. The CDR3 DNA sequence: TGTGCCAGCAGCCCACAGGGGGTCAACACCGGGGAGCTGTTTTTT. The chain couples TRBV11-1 to TRBJ2-2; 8 nucleotides match TRBD1. V shed 5 bases, J shed 2 bases, and the junction held 4 bases outside the gene matches. The CDR3 loop spans 15 amino acids. Looked up from germline, CDR1 is SGHAT and CDR2 is FQDESV (reference sequence).

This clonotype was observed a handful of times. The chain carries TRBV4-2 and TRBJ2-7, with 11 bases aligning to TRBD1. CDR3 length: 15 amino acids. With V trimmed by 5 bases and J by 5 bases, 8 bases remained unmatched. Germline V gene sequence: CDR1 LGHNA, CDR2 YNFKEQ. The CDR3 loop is CASSKGQGVVHEQYF. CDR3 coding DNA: TGTGCCAGCAGCAAGGGACAGGGGGTAGTCCACGAGCAGTACTTC.

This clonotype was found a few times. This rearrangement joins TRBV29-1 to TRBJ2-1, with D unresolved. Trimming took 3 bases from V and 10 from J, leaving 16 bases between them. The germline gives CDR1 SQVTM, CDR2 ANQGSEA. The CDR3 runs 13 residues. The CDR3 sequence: CSVDRRPPGEQFF. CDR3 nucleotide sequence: TGCAGCGTTGATAGGCGACCGCCCGGGGAGCAGTTCTTC.

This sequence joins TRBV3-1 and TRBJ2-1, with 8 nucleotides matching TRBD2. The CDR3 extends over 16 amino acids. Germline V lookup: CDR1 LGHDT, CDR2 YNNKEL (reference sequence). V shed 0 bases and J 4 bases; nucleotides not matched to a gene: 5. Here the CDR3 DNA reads TGTGCCAGCAGCCAAGATGCCCCGGGAGGGTACAATGAGCAGTTCTTC. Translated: CASSQDAPGGYNEQFF.

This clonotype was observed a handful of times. The CDR3 reads CASSRLQYQETQYF. As DNA, the CDR3 is TGTGCCAGCAGCCGCCTACAGTACCAAGAGACCCAGTACTTC. The chain is built from TRBV3-1 and TRBJ2-5; D is undetermined. Germline CDR1 LGHDT, CDR2 YNNKEL (reference sequence). Trimming took off 4 bases at V and 0 bases at J, with 9 bases between the two ends. The CDR3 extends over 14 amino acids.

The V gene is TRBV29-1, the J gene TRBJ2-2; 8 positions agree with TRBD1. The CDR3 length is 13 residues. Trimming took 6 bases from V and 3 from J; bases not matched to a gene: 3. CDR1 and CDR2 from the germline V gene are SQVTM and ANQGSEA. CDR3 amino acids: CSVLTGDTGELFF. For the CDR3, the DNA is TGCAGCGTCCTGACAGGGGACACCGGGGAGCTGTTTTTT.

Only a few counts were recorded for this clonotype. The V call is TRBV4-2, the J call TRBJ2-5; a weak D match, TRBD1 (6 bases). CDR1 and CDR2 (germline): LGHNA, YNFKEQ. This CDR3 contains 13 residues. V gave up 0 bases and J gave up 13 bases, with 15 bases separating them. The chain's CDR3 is CASSQEVDRPRYF. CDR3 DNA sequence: TGTGCCAGCAGCCAAGAAGTGGACAGACCTCGGTACTTC.

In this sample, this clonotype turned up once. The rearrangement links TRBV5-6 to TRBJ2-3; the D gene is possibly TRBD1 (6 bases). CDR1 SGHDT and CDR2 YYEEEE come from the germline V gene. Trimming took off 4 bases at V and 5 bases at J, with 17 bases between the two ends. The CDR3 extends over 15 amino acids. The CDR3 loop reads CASSMGATWGDTQYF. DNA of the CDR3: TGTGCCAGCAGCATGGGGGCCACTTGGGGAGATACGCAGTATTTT.

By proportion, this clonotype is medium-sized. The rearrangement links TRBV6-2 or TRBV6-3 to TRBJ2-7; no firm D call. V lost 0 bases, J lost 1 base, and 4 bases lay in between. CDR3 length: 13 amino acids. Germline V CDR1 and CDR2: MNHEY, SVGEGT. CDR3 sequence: CASSYSWSYEQYF. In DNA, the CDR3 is TGTGCCAGCAGTTACTCTTGGTCCTACGAGCAGTACTTC.

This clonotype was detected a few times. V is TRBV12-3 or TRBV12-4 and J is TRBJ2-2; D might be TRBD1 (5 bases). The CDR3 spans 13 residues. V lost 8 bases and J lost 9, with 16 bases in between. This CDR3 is CASGSFGARELFF. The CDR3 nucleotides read TGTGCCAGCGGGTCCTTTGGGGCGCGGGAGCTGTTTTTT.

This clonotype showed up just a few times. In DNA form, the CDR3 reads TGTGCCAGCAGCTTATTCTCCTACAATGAGCAGTTCTTC. Amino acid sequence: CASSLFSYNEQFF. The chain is built from TRBV7-9 and TRBJ2-1, with D unresolved. This CDR3 region has 13 residues. Per germline, CDR1 SEHNR and CDR2 FQNEAQ (reference sequence). The V end lost 2 bases, the J end lost 0 bases, and 2 bases lay between the germline ends. Full variable domain (rest looked up from reference TRBV7-9 and TRBJ2-1): DTGVSQNPRHKITKRGQNVTFRCDPISEHNRLYWYRQTLGQGPEFLTYFQNEAQLEKSRLLSDRFSAERPKGSFSTLEIQRTEQGDSAMYLCASSLFSYNEQFFGPGTRLTVL.